The clone carrying this T cell receptor beta chain appeared a few times. Its antigen is currently unknown. TCRdb independently ran MiXCR on the 5' RACE reads; one entry per CDR3 protein. The table records about 800,000 distinct CDR3 sequences, 10% to 15% of them present only once. Germline V lookup: CDR1 SGHDT, CDR2 YYEEEE. V lost 0 bases and J 0 bases, leaving 12 bases between the germline ends. The CDR3 totals 16 residues. The source of the sample is a study of CD8 T cells in ankylosing spondylitis. Study observations and caveats: Prior literature has documented some motif variants in synovial fluid and blood from reactive arthritis. Seemingly distinctive of ankylosing spondylitis blood was a TCR beta motif formed by eight highly homologous variants.

The J gene is TRBJ1-1, the V gene TRBV5-6, with a weak D call TRBD1 (5 bases). The sequence derives from a male donor with ankylosing spondylitis. The specimen sequenced was blood, either unsorted or a sorted T cell fraction (not recorded which). The CDR3 DNA follows: TGTGCCAGCAGCTTGGGGATGGGGGAGATGAACACTGAAGCTTTCTTT. Protein: CASSLGMGEMNTEAFF.